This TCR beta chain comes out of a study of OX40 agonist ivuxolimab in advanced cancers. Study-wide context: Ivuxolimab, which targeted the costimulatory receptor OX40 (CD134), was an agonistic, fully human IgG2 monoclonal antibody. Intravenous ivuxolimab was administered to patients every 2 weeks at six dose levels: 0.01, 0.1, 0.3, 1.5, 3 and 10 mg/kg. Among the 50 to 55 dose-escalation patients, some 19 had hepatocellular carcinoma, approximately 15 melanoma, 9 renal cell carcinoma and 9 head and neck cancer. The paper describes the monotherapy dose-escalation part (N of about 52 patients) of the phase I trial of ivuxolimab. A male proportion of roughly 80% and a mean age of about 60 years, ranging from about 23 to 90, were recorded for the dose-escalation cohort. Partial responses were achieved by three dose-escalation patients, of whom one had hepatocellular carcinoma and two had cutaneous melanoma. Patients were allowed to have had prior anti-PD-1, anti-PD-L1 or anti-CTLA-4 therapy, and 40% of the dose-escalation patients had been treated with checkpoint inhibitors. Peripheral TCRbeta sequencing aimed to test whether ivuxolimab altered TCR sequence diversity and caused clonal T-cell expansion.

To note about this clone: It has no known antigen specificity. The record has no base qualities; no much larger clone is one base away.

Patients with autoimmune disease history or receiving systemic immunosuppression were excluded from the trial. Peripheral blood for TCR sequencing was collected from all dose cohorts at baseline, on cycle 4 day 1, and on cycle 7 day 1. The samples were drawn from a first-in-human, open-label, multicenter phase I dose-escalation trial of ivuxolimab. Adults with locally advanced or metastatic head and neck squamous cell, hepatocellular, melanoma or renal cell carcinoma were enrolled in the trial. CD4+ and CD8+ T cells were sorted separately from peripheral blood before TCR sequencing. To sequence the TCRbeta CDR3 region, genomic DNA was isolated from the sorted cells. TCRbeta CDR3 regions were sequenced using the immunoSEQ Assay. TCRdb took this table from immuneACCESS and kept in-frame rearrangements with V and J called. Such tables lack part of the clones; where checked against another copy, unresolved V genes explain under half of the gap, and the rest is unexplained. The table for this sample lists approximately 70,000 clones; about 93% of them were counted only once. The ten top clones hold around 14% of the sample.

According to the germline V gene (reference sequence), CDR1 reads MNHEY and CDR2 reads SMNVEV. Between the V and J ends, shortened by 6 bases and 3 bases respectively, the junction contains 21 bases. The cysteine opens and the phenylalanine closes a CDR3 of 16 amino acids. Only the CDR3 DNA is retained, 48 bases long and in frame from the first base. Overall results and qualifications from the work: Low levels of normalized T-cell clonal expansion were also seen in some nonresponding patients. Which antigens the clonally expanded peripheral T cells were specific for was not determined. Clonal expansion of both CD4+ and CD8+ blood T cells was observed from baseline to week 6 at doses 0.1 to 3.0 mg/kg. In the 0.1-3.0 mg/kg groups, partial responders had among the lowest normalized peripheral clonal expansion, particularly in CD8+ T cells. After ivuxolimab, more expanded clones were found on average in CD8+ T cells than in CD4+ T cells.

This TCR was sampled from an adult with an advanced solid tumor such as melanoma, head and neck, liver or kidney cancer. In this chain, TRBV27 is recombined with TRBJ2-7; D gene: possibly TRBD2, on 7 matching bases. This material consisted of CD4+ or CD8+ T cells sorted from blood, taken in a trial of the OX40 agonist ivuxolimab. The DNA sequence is TGTGCCAGCAGCTACCGTGGGAGGGGAGGGGGCTACGAGCAGTACTTC. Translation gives CASSYRGRGGGYEQYF.